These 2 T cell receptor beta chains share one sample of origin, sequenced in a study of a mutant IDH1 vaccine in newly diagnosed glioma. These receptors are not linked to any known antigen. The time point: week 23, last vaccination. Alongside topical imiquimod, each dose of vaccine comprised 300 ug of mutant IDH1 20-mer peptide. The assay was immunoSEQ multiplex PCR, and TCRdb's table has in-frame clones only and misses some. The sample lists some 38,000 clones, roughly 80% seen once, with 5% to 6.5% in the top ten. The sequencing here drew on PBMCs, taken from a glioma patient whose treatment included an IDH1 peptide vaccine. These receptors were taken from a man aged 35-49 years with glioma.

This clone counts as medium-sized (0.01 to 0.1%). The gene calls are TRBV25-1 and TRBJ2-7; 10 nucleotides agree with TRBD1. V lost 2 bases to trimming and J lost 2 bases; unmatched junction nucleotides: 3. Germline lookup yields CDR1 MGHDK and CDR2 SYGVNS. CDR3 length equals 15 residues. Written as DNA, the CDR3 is TGTGCCAGCAGTGAAACCGGGACAGGGGCCTACGAGCAGTACTTC. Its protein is CASSETGTGAYEQYF.

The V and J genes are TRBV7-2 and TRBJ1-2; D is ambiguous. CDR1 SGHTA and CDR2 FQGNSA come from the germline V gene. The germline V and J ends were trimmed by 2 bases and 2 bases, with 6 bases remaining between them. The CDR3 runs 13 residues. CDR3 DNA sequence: TGTGCCAGCAGCTTAAGGCAGAACTATGGCTACACCTTC. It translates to CASSLRQNYGYTF.